Sequencing of this T cell receptor beta chain was carried out in a study of T cell responses to AZD1222 COVID-19 vaccine. Clones were sequenced by immunoSEQ multiplex PCR, and TCRdb holds only the in-frame ones, with some missing. The data show about 150,000 clones, 75% to 90% seen once. This CDR3 is built from 13 residues. V shed 5 bases and J shed 0 bases, with 8 bases lying between them. CDR1 SGHRS and CDR2 YFSETQ come from the germline V gene. The sequence was obtained from an adult in good health. The chain is built from TRBV5-1 and TRBJ1-1, with a weak D call TRBD1 (5 bases). Material: peripheral blood, obtained on day 0 of MenACWY control vaccination. CDR3 loop: CASREGLNTEAFF. CDR3 nucleotides: TGCGCCAGCAGAGAGGGGTTGAACACTGAAGCTTTCTTT.